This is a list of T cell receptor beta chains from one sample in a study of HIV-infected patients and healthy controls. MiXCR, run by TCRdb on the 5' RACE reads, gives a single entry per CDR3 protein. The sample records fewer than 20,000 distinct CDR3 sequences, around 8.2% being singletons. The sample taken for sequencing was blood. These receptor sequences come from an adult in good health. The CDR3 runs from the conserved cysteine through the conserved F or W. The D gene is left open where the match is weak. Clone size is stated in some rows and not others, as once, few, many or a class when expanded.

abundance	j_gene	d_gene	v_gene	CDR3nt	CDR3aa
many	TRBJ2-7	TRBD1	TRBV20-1	TGCAGTGCCACGACAGGGGCGGAGTACGAGCAGTACTTC	CSATTGAEYEQYF
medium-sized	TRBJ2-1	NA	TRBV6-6	TGTGCCAGCAGCATCCTTCTTTGGAATGAGCAGTTCTTC	CASSILLWNEQFF
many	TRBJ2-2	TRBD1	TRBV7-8	TGTGCCAGCAGCTCTGGACAGGGGAACACCGGGGAGCTGTTTTTT	CASSSGQGNTGELFF
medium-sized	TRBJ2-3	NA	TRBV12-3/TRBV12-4	TGTGCCAGCAGTTTTATCCTAGATACGCAGTATTTT	CASSFILDTQYF
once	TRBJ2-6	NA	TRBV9	TGTGCCAGCAGCGGTCCCCTGGGAGGGGCCAACGTCCTGACTTTC	CASSGPLGGANVLTF
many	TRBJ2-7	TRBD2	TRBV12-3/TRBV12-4	TGTGCCAGCAGTTTTAGCCCGCTGACTAGCGGGACCTTAAGCTACGAGCAGTACTTC	CASSFSPLTSGTLSYEQYF
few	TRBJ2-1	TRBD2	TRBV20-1	TGCAGTGCTAGGTCCGGGGGGGAGCAGTTCTTC	CSARSGGEQFF
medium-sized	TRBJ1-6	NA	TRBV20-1	TGCAGTGCTAGAGATCGACAGAACTCCTATAATTCACCCCTCCACTTT	CSARDRQNSYNSPLHF
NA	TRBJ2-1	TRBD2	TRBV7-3	TGTGCCAGCAGCATGGGACTAGCGGGAGTGAGGGAGCAGTTCTTC	CASSMGLAGVREQFF
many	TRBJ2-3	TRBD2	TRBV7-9	TGTGCCAGCAGCTTAGTGGCGGGAGTATCAGATACGCAGTATTTT	CASSLVAGVSDTQYF
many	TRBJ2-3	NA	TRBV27	TGTGCCAGCAGTTTCTGGAGGGCCACAGATACGCAGTATTTT	CASSFWRATDTQYF
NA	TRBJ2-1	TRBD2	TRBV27	TGTGCCAGCAGTTTCACTTCCCCCGGGACTAGTCCCACCGAACCGTACAATGAGCAGTTCTTC	CASSFTSPGTSPTEPYNEQFF
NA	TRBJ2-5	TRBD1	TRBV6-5	TGTGCCAGCAGTTACTCGAACAGGGGCGCAGGGGAGACCCAGTACTTC	CASSYSNRGAGETQYF
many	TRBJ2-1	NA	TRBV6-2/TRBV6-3	TGTGCCAGGGATGATGGCCCGGCTGGGGGTCACAATGAGCAGTTCTTC	CARDDGPAGGHNEQFF
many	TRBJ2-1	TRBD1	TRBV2	TGTGCCAGCTCAACCATGGCCCGGGACAGGCCTTACAATGAGCAGTTCTTC	CASSTMARDRPYNEQFF
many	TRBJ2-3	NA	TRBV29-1	TGCAGCGTTGCCAGCGGGAGCACAGATACGCAGTATTTT	CSVASGSTDTQYF
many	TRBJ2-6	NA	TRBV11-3	TGTGCCAGCAGCTCGGCAGGAGGGGCTGGGGCCAACGTCCTGACTTTC	CASSSAGGAGANVLTF
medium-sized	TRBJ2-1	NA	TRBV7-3	TGTGCCAGCAGCACGGCCGGGACCGCAGGCAATGAGCAGTTCTTC	CASSTAGTAGNEQFF
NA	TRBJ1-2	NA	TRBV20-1	TGCAGTGCTAGTAGGGGGGGCTATGGCTACACCTTC	CSASRGGYGYTF
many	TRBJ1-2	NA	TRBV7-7	TGTGCCAGCAGCTTATTGACCGTCTATGGCTACACCTTC	CASSLLTVYGYTF
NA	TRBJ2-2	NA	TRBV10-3	TGTGCCATCAGTGAGGGAGACACCGGGGAGCTGTTTTTT	CAISEGDTGELFF
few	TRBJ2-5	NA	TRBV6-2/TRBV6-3	TGTGCCAGCAGGACGACTGGAGAGACCCAGTACTTC	CASRTTGETQYF
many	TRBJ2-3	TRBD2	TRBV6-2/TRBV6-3	TGTGCCAGCAGTTACACGCGGGAGGGCACAGATACGCAGTATTTT	CASSYTREGTDTQYF
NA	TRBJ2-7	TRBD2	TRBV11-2	TGTGCCAGCAGCTTCGGGGGGGGGGAGTACTACGAGCAGTACTTC	CASSFGGGEYYEQYF
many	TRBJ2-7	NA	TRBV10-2	TGCGCCAGCAGCGGACACCACAGCTACGAGCAGTACTTC	CASSGHHSYEQYF
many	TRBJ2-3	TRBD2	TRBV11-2	TGTGCCAGCAGCCCCAATGGGGCGGGAGGGCCGACAGATACGCAGTATTTT	CASSPNGAGGPTDTQYF
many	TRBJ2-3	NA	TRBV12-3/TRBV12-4	TGTGCCAGCACCATCCCCGGCACAGATACGCAGTATTTT	CASTIPGTDTQYF
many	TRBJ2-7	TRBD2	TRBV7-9	TGTGCCAGCAGCTTAGCGGGGGGGTACGAGCAGTACTTC	CASSLAGGYEQYF
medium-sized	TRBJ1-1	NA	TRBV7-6	TGTGCCAGCAGCTTGCTATTCGTGAACACTGAAGCTTTCTTT	CASSLLFVNTEAFF
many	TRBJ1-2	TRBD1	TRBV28	TGTGCCAGCAGTTTGGGTGACAGGGGGGGAAGCTATGGCTACACCTTC	CASSLGDRGGSYGYTF
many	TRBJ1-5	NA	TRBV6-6	TGTGCCAGACTTCGGGACATCCCTAGCAATCAGCCCCAGCATTTT	CARLRDIPSNQPQHF
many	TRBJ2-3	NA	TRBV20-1	TGCAGTGGAGGGGATTGGTATCGCACAGATACGCAGTATTTT	CSGGDWYRTDTQYF
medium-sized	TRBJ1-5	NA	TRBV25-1	TGTGCCAGCAGTGAGAGAGGGCAGTCAGATAGCAATCAGCCCCAGCATTTT	CASSERGQSDSNQPQHF
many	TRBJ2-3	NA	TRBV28	TGTGCCAGCAGTTTAGTGGTTCGACTCACTAGCACAGATACGCAGTATTTT	CASSLVVRLTSTDTQYF
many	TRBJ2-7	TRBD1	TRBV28	TGTGCCAGCAGTTTAACGGGACAGGGGCCAAACGAGCAGTACTTC	CASSLTGQGPNEQYF
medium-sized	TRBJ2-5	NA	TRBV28	TGTGCCAGCAGTTCTCAAGAGACCCAGTACTTC	CASSSQETQYF
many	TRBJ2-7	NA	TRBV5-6	TGTGCCAGCAGCTTGCGACTTACCGCGACCTCCTACGAGCAGTACTTC	CASSLRLTATSYEQYF
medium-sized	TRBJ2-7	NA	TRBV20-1	TGCAGTGCTAGAATATTACAGCAGATTACCTACGAGCAGTACTTC	CSARILQQITYEQYF
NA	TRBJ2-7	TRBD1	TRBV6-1	TGTGCCAGTCTTAGGACAGGGGTCGGGTACGAGCAGTACTTC	CASLRTGVGYEQYF
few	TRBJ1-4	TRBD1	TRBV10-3	TGTGCCATCAGTGCTCGGACAGGGGGGGATAATGAAAAACTGTTTTTT	CAISARTGGDNEKLFF
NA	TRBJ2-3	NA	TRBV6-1	TGTGCCAGCAGAGGGGACCGCACAGATACGCAGTATTTT	CASRGDRTDTQYF
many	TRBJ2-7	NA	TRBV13	TGTGCCAGCAGCTTAGGTGGTACAGGGTTGCACTCCTACGAGCAGTACTTC	CASSLGGTGLHSYEQYF
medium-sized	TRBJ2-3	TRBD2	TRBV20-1	TGCAGTGCCCCCCCCGGGCCTAGCGGGAGCACAGATACGCAGTATTTT	CSAPPGPSGSTDTQYF
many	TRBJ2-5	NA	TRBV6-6	TGTGCCAGCAGTTACCGGCCAGGGAGAGGGACCCAGTACTTC	CASSYRPGRGTQYF
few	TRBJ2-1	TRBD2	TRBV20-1	TGCAGTGCTAAAGCGGGAGGGCGAAGGAATGAGCAGTTCTTC	CSAKAGGRRNEQFF
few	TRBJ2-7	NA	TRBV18	TGTGCCAGCTCACCTCCGGACGCCTACGAGCAGTACTTC	CASSPPDAYEQYF
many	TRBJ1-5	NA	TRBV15	TGTGCCACCAGCAGAGAAAAGGATAAAGAGCCCCAGCATTTT	CATSREKDKEPQHF
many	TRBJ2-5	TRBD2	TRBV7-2	TGTGCCAGCAGCTTAGCGCGCCTAGCGGGGGAAGAGACCCAGTACTTC	CASSLARLAGEETQYF
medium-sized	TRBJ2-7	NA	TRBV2	TGTGCCAGCCTCCTCTCGGAGAACGGGTACGAGCAGTACTTC	CASLLSENGYEQYF
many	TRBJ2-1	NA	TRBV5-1	TGCGCCAGCAGCTTGGGGGGTGATGAAGGAAATGAGCAGTTCTTC	CASSLGGDEGNEQFF
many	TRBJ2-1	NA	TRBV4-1	TGCGCCAGCAGCCCCTCAGGGGAGGAGGATGAGCAGTTCTTC	CASSPSGEEDEQFF
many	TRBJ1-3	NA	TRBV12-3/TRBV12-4	TGTGCCAGCAGTTTTTCTGGAAAGTCTGGAAACACCATATATTTT	CASSFSGKSGNTIYF
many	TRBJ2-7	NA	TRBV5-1	TGCGCCAGCAGCTCGAAAGCGGGCTCCTACGAGCAGTACTTC	CASSSKAGSYEQYF
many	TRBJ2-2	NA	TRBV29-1	TGCAGCGTTCCCAGGGGGAACACCGGGGAGCTGTTTTTT	CSVPRGNTGELFF
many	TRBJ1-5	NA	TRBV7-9	TGTGCCAGCAGCCCCGACGGACAGCCCCAGCATTTT	CASSPDGQPQHF
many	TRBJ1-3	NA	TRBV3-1	TGTGCCAGCAGCCTACTTCGAGGAGACACCATATATTTT	CASSLLRGDTIYF
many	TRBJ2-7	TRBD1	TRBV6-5	TGTGCCAGCAGACCCCGGGACAGGGGCTCCTACGAGCAGTACTTC	CASRPRDRGSYEQYF
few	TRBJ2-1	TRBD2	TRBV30	TGTGCCTGGAGTGTACGGCTAGCGGGGCAGTTCTTC	CAWSVRLAGQFF